Shown below are 9 T cell receptor beta chains from a single sample sequenced in a study of T cell responses to AZD1222 COVID-19 vaccine. The data were produced by immunoSEQ multiplex PCR, yet TCRdb's version contains in-frame clones alone and is incomplete. The table records about 92,000 clones, just over 85% of them present only once. The material sequenced was peripheral blood, taken on day 0 of MenACWY control vaccination. The receptor source for this set is an adult in good health.

The V gene is TRBV6-5, the J gene TRBJ2-7; D uncertain. The V end was cut by 2 bases, the J end by 1 base, with 6 bases between. Germline CDR1 MNHEY, CDR2 SVGAGI. The CDR3 consists of 13 residues. The CDR3 sequence: CASSYGASYEQYF. CDR3 bases: TGTGCCAGCAGTTACGGTGCTTCCTACGAGCAGTACTTC.

The chain carries TRBV6-2 or TRBV6-3 and TRBJ2-7, with TRBD2 matching 8 bases. Germline CDR1 and CDR2: MNHEY and SVGEGT. This CDR3 has 13 amino acids. V lost 5 bases and J lost 2; bases outside the gene matches: 2. The CDR3 nucleotides read TGTGCCAGCAGTGGACTAGCCCCCTACGAGCAGTACTTC. Translated: CASSGLAPYEQYF.

This clone was detected once. The V and J genes are TRBV28 and TRBJ1-6, with D perhaps matching TRBD1 (5 bases). The CDR3 has 18 amino acids. V lost 1 base and J lost 4, with 17 bases in between. Per the germline V gene, CDR1 is MDHEN and CDR2 is SYDVKM. The CDR3 bases are TGTGCCAGCAGTTTATCGAAAGGGGATATTTGGTATAATTCACCCCTCCACTTT. This codes for CASSLSKGDIWYNSPLHF.

This clone appeared once. The J gene is TRBJ2-7, the V gene TRBV19; TRBD2 is a possible D gene (6 bases). With 3 bases removed from V and 0 bases from J, the gap between germline ends came to 12 bases. CDR3 length: 15 residues. The germline V gene has CDR1 LNHDA and CDR2 SQIVND (reference sequence). The CDR3: CASSIGTRSSYEQYF. The CDR3 bases are TGTGCCAGTAGTATCGGGACTCGTAGCTCCTACGAGCAGTACTTC.

This clone was detected once. The chain joins TRBV3-1 (or the pseudogene TRBV3-2) to TRBJ2-5; unclear D gene. Germline V gives CDR1 LGHDT, CDR2 YNNKEL (reference sequence). This CDR3 contains 11 residues. Trimming cost V 4 bases and J 5 bases, with 5 bases left between them. For the CDR3, the DNA is TGTGCCAGCAGCCGCCGGGAGACCCAGTACTTC. Its protein product is CASSRRETQYF.

The V and J genes are TRBV6-6 and TRBJ2-1; D is perhaps TRBD1 (5 bases). CDR1 and CDR2 from the germline V gene are MNHNY and SVGAGI (reference sequence). The CDR3 length is 15 residues. V was pared by 6 bases and J by 4 bases, with 16 bases between. The CDR3 loop reads CASRQTVGSYNEQFF. In nucleotides, the CDR3 is TGTGCCAGCAGACAGACAGTTGGGTCTTACAATGAGCAGTTCTTC.

The chain couples TRBV5-8 to TRBJ2-2; D may be TRBD2 (6 bases). Germline CDR1 is SGHTS and CDR2 is YDEGEE. V lost 2 bases and J lost 0, with 14 bases in between. The CDR3 is 17 residues long. The CDR3 nucleotides are TGTGCCAGCAGCTTCGGGAGTCGGGCTACGAACACCGGGGAGCTGTTTTTT. Protein product: CASSFGSRATNTGELFF.

The chain has TRBV7-2 and TRBJ1-1; D gene unclear. The germline gives CDR1 SGHTA, CDR2 FQGNSA. CDR3 length: 14 amino acids. V was trimmed by 1 base and J by 4 bases, leaving 10 bases between them. The CDR3 region is CASSLGQRGTEAFF. The CDR3 nucleotides read TGTGCCAGCAGCTTAGGTCAGCGGGGCACTGAAGCTTTCTTT.

V and J are TRBV6-5 and TRBJ2-3; D is undetermined. The CDR3 runs 15 residues. From germline, CDR1 is MNHEY and CDR2 SVGAGI. Trimming took 5 bases from V and 5 from J, leaving 17 bases between them. CDR3 sequence (DNA): TGTGCCAGCAGTCGAGACCCGGTAAGCGTAGATACGCAGTATTTT. This codes for CASSRDPVSVDTQYF.